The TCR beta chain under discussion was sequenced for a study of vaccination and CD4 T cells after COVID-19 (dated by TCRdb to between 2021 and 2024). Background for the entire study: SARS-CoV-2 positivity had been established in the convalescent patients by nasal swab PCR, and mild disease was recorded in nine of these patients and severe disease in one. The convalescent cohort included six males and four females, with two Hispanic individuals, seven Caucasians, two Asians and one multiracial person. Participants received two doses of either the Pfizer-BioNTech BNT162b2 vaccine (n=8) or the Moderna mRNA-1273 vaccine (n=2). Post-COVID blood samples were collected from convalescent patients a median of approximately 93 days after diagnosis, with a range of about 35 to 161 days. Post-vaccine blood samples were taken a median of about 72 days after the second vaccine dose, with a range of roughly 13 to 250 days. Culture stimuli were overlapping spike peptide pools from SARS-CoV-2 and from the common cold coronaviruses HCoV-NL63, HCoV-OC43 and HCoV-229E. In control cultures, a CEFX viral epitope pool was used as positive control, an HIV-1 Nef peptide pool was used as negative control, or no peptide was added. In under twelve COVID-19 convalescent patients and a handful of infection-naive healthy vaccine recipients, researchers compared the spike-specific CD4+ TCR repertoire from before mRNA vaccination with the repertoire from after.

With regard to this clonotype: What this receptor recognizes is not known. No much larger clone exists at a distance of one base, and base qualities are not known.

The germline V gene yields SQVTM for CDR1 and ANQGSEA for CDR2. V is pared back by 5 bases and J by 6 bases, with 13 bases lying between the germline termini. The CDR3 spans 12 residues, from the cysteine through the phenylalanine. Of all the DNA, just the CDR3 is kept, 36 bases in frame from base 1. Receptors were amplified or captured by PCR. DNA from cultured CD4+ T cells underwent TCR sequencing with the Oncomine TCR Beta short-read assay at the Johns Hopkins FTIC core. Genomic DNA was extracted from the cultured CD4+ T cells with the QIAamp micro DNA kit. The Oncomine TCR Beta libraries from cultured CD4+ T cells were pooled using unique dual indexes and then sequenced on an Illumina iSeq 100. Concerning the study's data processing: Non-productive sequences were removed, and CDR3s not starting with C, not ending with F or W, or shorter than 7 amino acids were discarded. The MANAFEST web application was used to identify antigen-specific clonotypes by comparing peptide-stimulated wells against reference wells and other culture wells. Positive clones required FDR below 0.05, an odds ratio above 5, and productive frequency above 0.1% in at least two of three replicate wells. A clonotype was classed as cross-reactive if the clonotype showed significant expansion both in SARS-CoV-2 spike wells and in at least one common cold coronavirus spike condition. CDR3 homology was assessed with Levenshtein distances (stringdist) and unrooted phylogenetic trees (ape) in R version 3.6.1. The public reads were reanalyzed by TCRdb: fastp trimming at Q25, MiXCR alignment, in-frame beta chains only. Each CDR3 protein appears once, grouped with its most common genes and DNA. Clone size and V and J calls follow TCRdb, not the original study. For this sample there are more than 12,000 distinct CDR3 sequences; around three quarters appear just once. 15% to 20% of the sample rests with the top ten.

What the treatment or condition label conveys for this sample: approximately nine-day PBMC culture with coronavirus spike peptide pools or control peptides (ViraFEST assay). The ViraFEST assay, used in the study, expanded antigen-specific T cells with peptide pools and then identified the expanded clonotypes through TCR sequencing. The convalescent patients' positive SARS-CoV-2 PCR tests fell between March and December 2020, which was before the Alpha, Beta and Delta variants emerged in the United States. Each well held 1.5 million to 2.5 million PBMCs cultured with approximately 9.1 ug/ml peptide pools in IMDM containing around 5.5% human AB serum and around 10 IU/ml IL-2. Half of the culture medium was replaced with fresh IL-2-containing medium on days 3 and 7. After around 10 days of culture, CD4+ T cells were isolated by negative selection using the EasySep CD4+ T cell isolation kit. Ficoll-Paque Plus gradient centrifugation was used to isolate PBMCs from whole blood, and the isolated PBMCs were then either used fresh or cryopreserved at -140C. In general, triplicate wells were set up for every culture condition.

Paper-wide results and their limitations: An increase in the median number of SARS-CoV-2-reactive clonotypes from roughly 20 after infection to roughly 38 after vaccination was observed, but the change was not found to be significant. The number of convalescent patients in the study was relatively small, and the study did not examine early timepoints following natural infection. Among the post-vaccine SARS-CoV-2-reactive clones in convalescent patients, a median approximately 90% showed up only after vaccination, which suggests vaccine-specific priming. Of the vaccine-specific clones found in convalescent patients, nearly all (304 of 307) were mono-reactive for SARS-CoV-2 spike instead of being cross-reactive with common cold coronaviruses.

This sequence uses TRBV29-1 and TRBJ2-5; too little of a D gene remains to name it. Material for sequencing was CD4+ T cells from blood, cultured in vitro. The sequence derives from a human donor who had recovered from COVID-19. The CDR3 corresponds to CSVLRPQQTQYF. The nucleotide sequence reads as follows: TGCAGCGTTCTTCGGCCCCAGCAGACCCAGTACTTC.